Below are 18 T cell receptor beta chains sequenced from a single sample in a study of T cell responses to AZD1222 COVID-19 vaccine. Some clones are missing from TCRdb's copy, which holds only in-frame ones; the method was immunoSEQ multiplex PCR. In the table there are 150,000 or so clones, about 90% of which are singletons. Specimen: peripheral blood, collected on day 0 of AZD1222 vaccination. These receptors were taken from an adult in good health.

This clone showed up just once. J is TRBJ2-2 and V is TRBV5-1; D is uncertain. The germline V gene has CDR1 SGHRS and CDR2 YFSETQ. The CDR3 sequence is 13 residues long. Trimming left V 5 bases short and J 4 bases short, with 9 bases between. This CDR3 is CASSDSATGELFF. The DNA for the CDR3 is TGCGCCAGCAGTGACTCAGCCACCGGGGAGCTGTTTTTT.

The chain carries TRBV30 and TRBJ1-3; D uncertain. The germline V gene has CDR1 GTSNPN and CDR2 SVGIG (reference sequence). Trimming shortened V by 3 bases and J by 0 bases, and 9 bases separated the two germline ends. The CDR3 sequence is 14 residues long. CDR3 amino acids: CAWRHMSSGNTIYF. The DNA for the CDR3 is TGTGCCTGGAGACATATGAGCTCTGGAAACACCATATATTTT.

This clone rates as medium-sized (0.01 to 0.1%). The chain recombines TRBV28 with TRBJ2-2; D perhaps matches TRBD2 (5 bases). Trimming took 5 bases from V and 3 from J, leaving 16 bases between them. Germline-derived CDR1 and CDR2 are MDHEN and SYDVKM. CDR3 length: 16 residues. CDR3 DNA sequence: TGTGCCAGCAGTCTAACCTCGGACTGGTACACCGGGGAGCTGTTTTTT. It codes for CASSLTSDWYTGELFF. The entire variable domain, with the rest obtained from reference TRBV28 and TRBJ2-2, is as follows: DVKVTQSSRYLVKRTGEKVFLECVQDMDHENMFWYRQDPGLGLRLIYFSYDVKMKEKGDIPEGYSVSREKKERFSLILESASTNQTSMYLCASSLTSDWYTGELFFGEGSRLTVL.

The chain carries TRBV11-2 and TRBJ1-3; D is unclear. V was cut by 7 bases and J by 5 bases, with 12 bases left in between. The CDR3 spans 13 residues. CDR1 is SGHAT and CDR2 is FQNNGV in the germline V gene. CDR3 sequence: CASTNFGRNTIYF. The CDR3 DNA sequence: TGTGCCAGCACCAACTTCGGGAGAAACACCATATATTTT.

The rearrangement uses TRBV30 and TRBJ2-2; perhaps D is TRBD1 or TRBD2 (5 bases each). In germline, CDR1 is GTSNPN, CDR2 SVGIG (reference sequence). The V gene lost 5 bases and the J gene lost 3 bases, with 19 bases spanning the gap. The CDR3 is 16 amino acids. CDR3 coding DNA: TGTGCCTGGCAACCTCGGGGCCGTGGGGACACCGGGGAGCTGTTTTTT. Translation: CAWQPRGRGDTGELFF.

The chain combines TRBV19 with TRBJ1-5, with TRBD1 as a possible D gene (5 bases). Per germline, CDR1 LNHDA and CDR2 SQIVND (reference sequence). V lost 2 bases and J 8 bases, leaving 10 bases between the germline ends. The CDR3 has 13 amino acids. The CDR3 loop reads CASSIMGLEPQHF. Here the CDR3 DNA reads TGTGCCAGTAGTATAATGGGGCTTGAGCCCCAGCATTTT.

Points on this clone: The limits of the CDR3 on the DNA are not certain, so only TCRdb's listed CDR3 is given. V and J are TRBV28 and TRBJ2-2; TRBD1, the table's D call, was not compared with the DNA. The CDR3 adds up to 16 amino acids, both ends counted. From germline, CDR1 is MDHEN and CDR2 SYDVKM. The CDR3 spells CASSSSGQGQTGELFF.

The chain recombines TRBV28 with TRBJ2-3; no clear D gene. Germline values: CDR1 MDHEN, CDR2 SYDVKM. The CDR3 is 12 residues long. V lost 3 bases and J lost 6, with 7 bases in between. CDR3 region: CASSLAYDTQYF. The CDR3 nucleotides read TGTGCCAGCAGTTTGGCATATGATACGCAGTATTTT.

The V call is TRBV5-1, the J call TRBJ2-5; 10 bases match TRBD2. Germline lookup yields CDR1 SGHRS and CDR2 YFSETQ. The CDR3 consists of 14 residues. J gave up 5 bases and V 5 bases, and 6 bases lay outside the gene matches. In DNA form, the CDR3 reads TGCGCCAGCAGGCTAGCGGGAGAAGGGGAGACCCAGTACTTC. Translating it yields CASRLAGEGETQYF.

V and J are TRBV6-2 or TRBV6-3 and TRBJ2-3; TRBD2 agrees at 9 bases. This CDR3 has 17 amino acids. Per germline, CDR1 MNHEY and CDR2 SVGEGT. J was trimmed by 4 bases and V by 4 bases; bases with no gene match: 12. The CDR3: CASSFWGTSHVADTQYF. In DNA form, the CDR3 reads TGTGCCAGCAGTTTTTGGGGGACTAGCCACGTCGCAGATACGCAGTATTTT.

The chain is built from TRBV7-2 and TRBJ2-7; D not resolved. This CDR3 has 14 amino acids. Trimming cost V 0 bases and J 1 base, with 7 bases left between them. From germline, CDR1 is SGHTA and CDR2 FQGNSA. This chain's CDR3 is CASSLAIGSYEQYF. The CDR3 DNA follows: TGTGCCAGCAGCTTAGCGATCGGGTCCTACGAGCAGTACTTC.

The J gene is TRBJ1-3, the V gene TRBV7-2; 7 nucleotides align to TRBD1. This CDR3 has 17 residues. Per germline, CDR1 SGHTA and CDR2 FQGNSA. The V and J ends lost 2 bases and 4 bases, in that order; junction bases with no gene match: 11. CDR3 sequence: CASSLRSTGATGNTIYF. For the CDR3, the DNA is TGTGCCAGCAGCTTAAGGAGCACAGGGGCTACCGGAAACACCATATATTTT.

The CDR3 spells CASSLPVLGRGLTYEQYF. The CDR3 DNA follows: TGTGCCAGCAGTTTACCGGTCTTAGGCAGGGGCCTAACCTACGAGCAGTACTTC. The chain has TRBV28 and TRBJ2-7; a weak D match, TRBD1 (6 bases). With 2 bases removed from V and 2 bases from J, the gap between germline ends came to 22 bases. Per the germline V gene, CDR1 is MDHEN and CDR2 is SYDVKM. The CDR3 length is 18 residues.

This clone was seen just once. The gene calls are TRBV10-3 and TRBJ2-5; perhaps TRBD2 as D (6 bases). CDR1 is ENHRY and CDR2 is SYGVKD in the germline V gene. This CDR3 has 13 residues. Between the trimmed V and J ends, which lost 4 bases and 8 bases, there was a span of 14 bases. The CDR3 is CAISAWTNITQYF. The CDR3 DNA is TGTGCCATCAGTGCATGGACTAACATCACCCAGTACTTC.

This chain connects TRBV28 to TRBJ2-7, with D hard to call. Germline assignment: CDR1 MDHEN and CDR2 SYDVKM. V lost 6 bases, J lost 4 bases, and 10 bases lay in between. The CDR3 extends over 12 amino acids. The CDR3: CASRFQRYEQYF. As DNA, the CDR3 is TGTGCCAGCAGATTCCAGAGGTACGAGCAGTACTTC. Full variable domain (rest looked up from reference TRBV28 and TRBJ2-7): DVKVTQSSRYLVKRTGEKVFLECVQDMDHENMFWYRQDPGLGLRLIYFSYDVKMKEKGDIPEGYSVSREKKERFSLILESASTNQTSMYLCASRFQRYEQYFGPGTRLTVT.

The chain joins TRBV19 to TRBJ1-5; the match to TRBD1 covers 7 bases. The CDR3 is made up of 13 amino acids. Germline CDR1 reads LNHDA; CDR2 reads SQIVND (reference sequence). Trimming removed 3 bases from V and 7 bases from J; junction bases left unmatched: 3. This CDR3 reads CASSIRGDQPQHF. CDR3 DNA: TGTGCCAGTAGTATCAGGGGGGACCAGCCCCAGCATTTT.

The CDR3 nucleotides read TGTGCCAGCAGCCCAGGGACAGGAGCTTTCTACGAGCAGTACTTC. This gives the protein CASSPGTGAFYEQYF. The chain has TRBV3-1 (or the pseudogene TRBV3-2) and TRBJ2-7, with 8 bases identical to TRBD1. The germline gives CDR1 LGHDT, CDR2 YNNKEL (reference sequence). With 4 bases clipped from V and 3 bases from J, the junction kept 8 bases outside the gene matches. CDR3 length equals 15 residues.

The V and J genes are TRBV6-6 and TRBJ1-2, with 7 bases matching TRBD1. Germline V gene lookup returns CDR1 MNHNY and CDR2 SVGAGI (reference sequence). The CDR3 consists of 15 residues. The junction had 5 bases not matched to a gene; V was cut back by 0 bases and J by 4 bases. The CDR3 DNA sequence: TGTGCCAGCAGTTACTCGACCACAGGGGCCTATGGCTACACCTTC. Translating gives CASSYSTTGAYGYTF.